Listed below are T cell receptor beta chains from one sample, sequenced in a study of blood T cell repertoires in COVID-19. Assay used: immunoSEQ multiplex PCR; TCRdb lists only in-frame clones, some missing. The data show around 250,000 clones, roughly 87% seen once. Sequencing used peripheral blood. The receptor set was obtained from a woman in her 40s who had recovered from COVID-19. Each CDR3 is given with its conserved first and last residue. Each record gives: clone size, J gene, V gene, D gene, CDR3 protein, CDR3 DNA. The D gene is left open where the match is weak. Not every row has a clone size; where given, it reads once, few, many or a size class.

abundance: NA
j_gene: TRBJ1-2
v_gene: TRBV7-3
d_gene: TRBD1
CDR3aa: CASSRDRGKDGYTF
CDR3nt: TGTGCCAGCAGCCGCGACAGGGGCAAGGATGGCTACACCTTC

abundance: NA
j_gene: TRBJ2-5
v_gene: TRBV9
d_gene: TRBD1
CDR3aa: CASSATLPGQGWETQYF
CDR3nt: TGTGCCAGCAGCGCCACTTTACCGGGACAGGGGTGGGAGACCCAGTACTTC

abundance: NA
j_gene: TRBJ1-5
v_gene: TRBV19
d_gene: NA
CDR3aa: CASSRSPREGKSNQPQHF
CDR3nt: TGTGCCAGTAGTAGAAGTCCCAGGGAGGGGAAAAGCAATCAGCCCCAGCATTTT

abundance: once
j_gene: TRBJ2-1
v_gene: TRBV27
d_gene: NA
CDR3aa: CASAPTHGGYNEQFF
CDR3nt: TGTGCCAGCGCCCCCACCCACGGAGGGTACAATGAGCAGTTCTTC

abundance: NA
j_gene: TRBJ1-2
v_gene: TRBV15
d_gene: NA
CDR3aa: CATSRTGLRWGYTF
CDR3nt: TGTGCCACCAGCAGAACAGGGCTCAGGTGGGGCTACACCTTC

abundance: NA
j_gene: TRBJ2-7
v_gene: TRBV5-6
d_gene: TRBD1
CDR3aa: CASSFRTGSYEQYF
CDR3nt: TGTGCCAGCAGCTTCAGGACAGGCTCCTACGAGCAGTACTTC

abundance: few
j_gene: TRBJ2-2
v_gene: TRBV7-7
d_gene: TRBD1
CDR3aa: CASSPGQANTGELFF
CDR3nt: TGTGCCAGCAGCCCAGGACAGGCGAACACCGGGGAGCTGTTTTTT

abundance: NA
j_gene: TRBJ1-1
v_gene: TRBV15
d_gene: NA
CDR3aa: CATSASRGNTEAFF
CDR3nt: TGTGCCACCAGTGCCTCCCGGGGGAACACTGAAGCTTTCTTT

abundance: NA
j_gene: TRBJ1-5
v_gene: TRBV11-2
d_gene: TRBD1
CDR3aa: CASSANTRTGGQPQHF
CDR3nt: TGTGCCAGCAGCGCGAACACCCGGACAGGCGGTCAGCCCCAGCATTTT

abundance: NA
j_gene: TRBJ2-1
v_gene: TRBV11-3
d_gene: NA
CDR3aa: CASSSLEKAVF
CDR3nt: TGTGCCAGCAGCTCACTAGAGAAGGCGGTCTTC

abundance: NA
j_gene: TRBJ1-3
v_gene: TRBV10-3
d_gene: TRBD1
CDR3aa: CAITGTEGNTIYF
CDR3nt: TGTGCCATCACAGGGACAGAAGGAAACACCATATATTTT

abundance: NA
j_gene: TRBJ2-1
v_gene: TRBV18
d_gene: TRBD2
CDR3aa: CASSPTGTSGNNEQFF
CDR3nt: TGTGCCAGCTCACCGACCGGGACTAGCGGAAACAATGAGCAGTTCTTC

abundance: NA
j_gene: TRBJ2-1
v_gene: TRBV30
d_gene: NA
CDR3aa: CAWIVDGISYNEQFF
CDR3nt: TGTGCCTGGATTGTTGACGGGATTTCCTACAATGAGCAGTTCTTC

abundance: NA
j_gene: TRBJ2-5
v_gene: TRBV5-1
d_gene: NA
CDR3aa: CASRPLGGGGETQYF
CDR3nt: TGCGCCAGTAGGCCCCTTGGAGGGGGCGGGGAGACCCAGTACTTC

abundance: NA
j_gene: TRBJ2-2
v_gene: TRBV5-1
d_gene: NA
CDR3aa: CASSLQRTNTGELFF
CDR3nt: TGCGCCAGCAGCTTGCAACGAACAAACACCGGGGAGCTGTTTTTT

abundance: NA
j_gene: TRBJ2-6
v_gene: TRBV19
d_gene: NA
CDR3aa: CASKFRLSGANVLTF
CDR3nt: TGTGCCAGTAAGTTCAGGCTCTCTGGGGCCAACGTCCTGACTTTC

abundance: NA
j_gene: TRBJ2-5
v_gene: TRBV2
d_gene: TRBD2
CDR3aa: CASSQRGGPQETQYF
CDR3nt: TGTGCCAGCAGTCAGCGGGGGGGGCCCCAAGAGACCCAGTACTTC

abundance: NA
j_gene: TRBJ2-1
v_gene: TRBV5-1
d_gene: TRBD1
CDR3aa: CASRDRDNEQFF
CDR3nt: TGCGCCAGCAGAGACAGGGACAATGAGCAGTTCTTC

abundance: once
j_gene: TRBJ2-7
v_gene: TRBV24-1
d_gene: NA
CDR3aa: CATSDISRGRYEQYF
CDR3nt: TGTGCCACCAGTGATATCTCCCGGGGGAGATACGAGCAGTACTTC

abundance: NA
j_gene: TRBJ1-1
v_gene: TRBV6-5
d_gene: NA
CDR3aa: CASTGQNEAFF
CDR3nt: TGTGCCAGCACCGGACAGAATGAAGCTTTCTTT

abundance: NA
j_gene: TRBJ2-1
v_gene: TRBV19
d_gene: NA
CDR3aa: CASTPPHLNEQFF
CDR3nt: TGTGCCAGTACTCCCCCACATCTTAATGAGCAGTTCTTC

abundance: NA
j_gene: TRBJ1-6
v_gene: TRBV15
d_gene: TRBD1
CDR3aa: CATSGNPGTGVSPLHF
CDR3nt: TGTGCCACCAGCGGAAACCCCGGGACAGGGGTTTCACCCCTCCACTTT

abundance: NA
j_gene: TRBJ2-3
v_gene: TRBV5-1
d_gene: TRBD2
CDR3aa: CASSPQERESTDTQYF
CDR3nt: TGCGCCAGCAGCCCCCAAGAGCGGGAGAGCACAGATACGCAGTATTTT

abundance: few
j_gene: TRBJ2-5
v_gene: TRBV7-2
d_gene: TRBD2
CDR3aa: CASSPRTSGSVQTQYF
CDR3nt: TGTGCCAGCAGCCCCCGGACTAGCGGGAGTGTGCAGACCCAGTACTTC

abundance: NA
j_gene: TRBJ2-7
v_gene: TRBV7-9
d_gene: TRBD1
CDR3aa: CASSPGQGDYEQYF
CDR3nt: TGTGCCAGCAGCCCGGGACAGGGAGACTACGAGCAGTACTTC

abundance: NA
j_gene: TRBJ1-3
v_gene: TRBV5-6
d_gene: NA
CDR3aa: CASPLGASPWGNTIYF
CDR3nt: TGTGCCAGCCCCCTGGGGGCGTCCCCTTGGGGAAACACCATATATTTT

abundance: NA
j_gene: TRBJ2-3
v_gene: TRBV19
d_gene: TRBD2
CDR3aa: CASSEITSGYTDTQYF
CDR3nt: TGTGCCAGTAGTGAAATTACTAGCGGGTACACAGATACGCAGTATTTT

abundance: NA
j_gene: TRBJ1-2
v_gene: TRBV4-3
d_gene: NA
CDR3aa: CASSQVQGGDYGYTF
CDR3nt: TGCGCCAGCAGCCAAGTTCAAGGGGGGGACTATGGCTACACCTTC

abundance: NA
j_gene: TRBJ2-2
v_gene: TRBV10-2
d_gene: NA
CDR3aa: CASSGRDTGELFF
CDR3nt: TGCGCCAGCAGTGGCCGGGACACCGGGGAGCTGTTTTTT

abundance: NA
j_gene: TRBJ1-2
v_gene: TRBV25-1
d_gene: TRBD1
CDR3aa: CASSVTGVSNYGYTF
CDR3nt: TGTGCCAGCAGTGTAACAGGGGTCTCCAACTATGGCTACACCTTC

abundance: NA
j_gene: TRBJ1-6
v_gene: TRBV7-2
d_gene: NA
CDR3aa: CASSLGQTRNSPLHF
CDR3nt: TGTGCCAGCAGCTTAGGACAAACACGAAATTCACCCCTCCACTTT

abundance: NA
j_gene: TRBJ1-2
v_gene: TRBV2
d_gene: NA
CDR3aa: CASSGRGSNYGYTF
CDR3nt: TGTGCCAGCAGTGGGCGGGGGTCTAACTATGGCTACACCTTC

abundance: NA
j_gene: TRBJ2-2
v_gene: TRBV5-1
d_gene: TRBD2
CDR3aa: CASSFGAGVSNTGELFF
CDR3nt: TGCGCCAGCAGCTTCGGAGCGGGGGTTTCGAACACCGGGGAGCTGTTTTTT

abundance: NA
j_gene: TRBJ2-3
v_gene: TRBV6-5
d_gene: TRBD2
CDR3aa: CASSQLAGSTDTQYF
CDR3nt: TGTGCCAGCAGCCAACTAGCGGGGAGCACAGATACGCAGTATTTT

abundance: NA
j_gene: TRBJ1-3
v_gene: TRBV19
d_gene: NA
CDR3aa: CASQGRNTIYF
CDR3nt: TGTGCCAGCCAGGGGAGAAACACCATATATTTT

abundance: NA
j_gene: TRBJ2-3
v_gene: TRBV13
d_gene: TRBD2
CDR3aa: CASSRAGTSDPDTQYF
CDR3nt: TGTGCCAGCAGCCGAGCCGGGACTAGCGACCCAGATACGCAGTATTTT

abundance: NA
j_gene: TRBJ2-7
v_gene: TRBV7-2
d_gene: NA
CDR3aa: CASSFTTGPYEQYF
CDR3nt: TGTGCCAGCAGTTTTACGACAGGACCCTACGAGCAGTACTTC

abundance: NA
j_gene: TRBJ1-5
v_gene: TRBV18
d_gene: NA
CDR3aa: CASSPEGYQPQHF
CDR3nt: TGTGCCAGCTCACCCGAGGGATATCAGCCCCAGCATTTT

abundance: few
j_gene: TRBJ1-2
v_gene: TRBV6-5
d_gene: NA
CDR3aa: CASSRTADYGYTF
CDR3nt: TGTGCCAGCAGTCGGACAGCGGACTATGGCTACACCTTC

abundance: NA
j_gene: TRBJ2-3
v_gene: TRBV15
d_gene: NA
CDR3aa: CATSRDSGSGVADTQYF
CDR3nt: TGTGCCACCAGCAGAGACTCCGGAAGCGGAGTTGCAGATACGCAGTATTTT

abundance: few
j_gene: TRBJ1-5
v_gene: TRBV28
d_gene: NA
CDR3aa: CASSGQHSNQPQHF
CDR3nt: TGTGCCAGCAGTGGACAGCATAGCAATCAGCCCCAGCATTTT

abundance: few
j_gene: TRBJ1-1
v_gene: TRBV20-1
d_gene: NA
CDR3aa: CSATGSTEAFF
CDR3nt: TGCAGTGCGACGGGGTCCACTGAAGCTTTCTTT

abundance: NA
j_gene: TRBJ2-3
v_gene: TRBV15
d_gene: TRBD2
CDR3aa: CATSSSGRGVISDTQYF
CDR3nt: TGTGCCACCAGCAGCTCCGGTCGGGGGGTGATTTCAGATACGCAGTATTTT

abundance: NA
j_gene: TRBJ2-5
v_gene: TRBV6-5
d_gene: NA
CDR3aa: CASSYGAEQETQYF
CDR3nt: TGTGCCAGCAGTTACGGGGCAGAGCAAGAGACCCAGTACTTC

abundance: once
j_gene: TRBJ1-1
v_gene: TRBV7-9
d_gene: TRBD1
CDR3aa: CASSPGQGRKRPEAFF
CDR3nt: TGTGCCAGCAGCCCCGGACAGGGCCGGAAACGTCCTGAAGCTTTCTTT

abundance: NA
j_gene: TRBJ2-5
v_gene: TRBV5-1
d_gene: TRBD1
CDR3aa: CASSLSGTGGQETQYF
CDR3nt: TGCGCCAGCAGCTTGTCTGGGACAGGGGGGCAAGAGACCCAGTACTTC

abundance: NA
j_gene: TRBJ2-1
v_gene: TRBV3-1/TRBV3-2
d_gene: NA
CDR3aa: CASSQEQDEQFF
CDR3nt: TGTGCCAGCAGCCAGGAGCAAGATGAGCAGTTCTTC

abundance: NA
j_gene: TRBJ2-6
v_gene: TRBV7-3
d_gene: TRBD1
CDR3aa: CASRQGPGANVLTF
CDR3nt: TGTGCCAGCCGACAGGGCCCCGGGGCCAACGTCCTGACTTTC

abundance: NA
j_gene: TRBJ2-7
v_gene: TRBV4-1
d_gene: NA
CDR3aa: CASSLPGDSPYF
CDR3nt: TGCGCCAGCAGCCTCCCGGGGGACAGTCCGTACTTC

abundance: few
j_gene: TRBJ1-3
v_gene: TRBV5-1
d_gene: TRBD1
CDR3aa: CASSLWTGSGNTIYF
CDR3nt: TGCGCCAGCAGCCTATGGACAGGGTCTGGAAACACCATATATTTT

abundance: NA
j_gene: TRBJ2-1
v_gene: TRBV30
d_gene: TRBD2
CDR3aa: CAWRPSGGFNEQFF
CDR3nt: TGTGCCTGGAGACCCAGCGGGGGGTTCAATGAGCAGTTCTTC

abundance: NA
j_gene: TRBJ1-5
v_gene: TRBV2
d_gene: TRBD1
CDR3aa: CASSADREIGNQPQHF
CDR3nt: TGTGCCAGCAGCGCCGACAGGGAGATCGGTAATCAGCCCCAGCATTTT

abundance: NA
j_gene: TRBJ1-1
v_gene: TRBV27
d_gene: NA
CDR3aa: CASSLFRENTEAFF
CDR3nt: TGTGCCAGCAGTTTATTCCGGGAAAACACTGAAGCTTTCTTT

abundance: NA
j_gene: TRBJ1-5
v_gene: TRBV28
d_gene: TRBD1
CDR3aa: CASSLGTGAPNQPQHF
CDR3nt: TGTGCCAGCAGTTTAGGGACAGGGGCCCCAAATCAGCCCCAGCATTTT